The 22 T cell receptor beta chains reported below all come from one sample, sequenced in a study of PD-1 blockade in classical Hodgkin lymphoma. Profiled with immunoSEQ multiplex PCR; TCRdb holds only in-frame clones, not every one. The sample records some 19,000 clones, 65% to 85% being singletons. Time point described: cycle 4 day 1 (C4D1), after five to seven weeks of nivolumab. After autologous stem cell transplantation all patients relapsed, and prior brentuximab vedotin exposure differed between cohorts. Sequenced here: peripheral blood mononuclear cells (PBMCs), sampled before the fourth cycle of nivolumab. These TCRs come from a human donor with classical Hodgkin lymphoma.

J is TRBJ2-3 and V is TRBV2; D not certain. Trimming took 7 bases from V and 0 from J, leaving 11 bases between them. The germline gives CDR1 SNHLY, CDR2 FYNNEI. CDR3 length: 14 residues. The CDR3 sequence: CASKGRRSTDTQYF. DNA for the CDR3: TGTGCCAGCAAAGGCAGGCGTAGCACAGATACGCAGTATTTT.

The chain couples TRBV30 to TRBJ2-7; TRBD2 is a possible D gene (6 bases). CDR3 length: 14 amino acids. Germline assignment: CDR1 GTSNPN and CDR2 SVGIG (reference sequence). Trimming removed 4 bases from V and 7 bases from J, with 20 bases in between. In DNA, the CDR3 is TGTGCCTGGACCAATGGGGTATCGGGAGATGAGCAGTACTTC. It is translated as CAWTNGVSGDEQYF.

Only a few counts were recorded for this clone. The rearrangement uses TRBV9 and TRBJ2-1; D is unresolved. From germline, CDR1 is SGDLS and CDR2 YYNGEE. Deletions cut 0 bases from V and 5 bases from J, with 9 bases between. This CDR3 has 14 amino acids. The DNA for the CDR3 is TGTGCCAGCAGCGTAGGAGAGATTCACAATGAGCAGTTCTTC. Its protein is CASSVGEIHNEQFF.

The V call is TRBV5-1, the J call TRBJ2-3, with 9 nucleotides matching TRBD1. CDR1 and CDR2 (germline): SGHRS, YFSETQ. V was pared by 0 bases and J by 0 bases, with 5 bases of the junction left unmatched. This CDR3 has 17 amino acids. The CDR3 region is CASSLATGGYSTDTQYF. The CDR3 DNA reads as TGCGCCAGCAGCTTGGCAACAGGGGGCTACAGCACAGATACGCAGTATTTT.

The count of this clone is one. V gene TRBV7-8 combines with J gene TRBJ2-5; D unclear. Per germline, CDR1 SGHVS and CDR2 FQNEAQ. CDR3 length equals 18 residues. V was trimmed by 4 bases and J by 4 bases, leaving 25 bases between them. CDR3 amino acids: CASSSSIVLAQSRETQYF. CDR3 nucleotide sequence: TGTGCCAGCAGCTCTTCTATCGTTTTGGCCCAGAGTCGAGAGACCCAGTACTTC. Together with reference TRBV7-8 and TRBJ2-5, the CDR3 gives the full variable domain: GAGVSQSPRYKVAKRGQDVALRCDPISGHVSLFWYQQALGQGPEFLTYFQNEAQLDKSGLPSDRFFAERPEGSVSTLKIQRTQQEDSAVYLCASSSSIVLAQSRETQYFGPGTRLLVL.

The chain recombines TRBV28 with TRBJ2-7, with 7 bases fitting TRBD1. Trimming removed 4 bases from V and 2 bases from J; junction bases left unmatched: 5. The germline CDR1 and CDR2 sequences are MDHEN and SYDVKM. The CDR3 covers 14 residues. As DNA, the CDR3 is TGTGCCAGCAGTTCAGGACAGGACCCCTACGAGCAGTACGTC. Translated, it gives CASSSGQDPYEQYV.

The V and J genes are TRBV5-1 and TRBJ2-3; the D gene is possibly TRBD2 (6 bases). The germline gives CDR1 SGHRS, CDR2 YFSETQ. This CDR3 is built from 11 residues. Trimming cost V 5 bases and J 8 bases, with 9 bases left between them. Here the CDR3 reads CASRGGTTQYF. In DNA form, the CDR3 reads TGCGCCAGCAGGGGGGGAACTACGCAGTATTTT.

The chain couples TRBV18 to TRBJ2-3, with D maybe TRBD1 (6 bases). Germline V gene data show CDR1 as KGHSH and CDR2 as LQKENI. This CDR3 has 16 amino acids. Deletions cut 4 bases from V and 4 bases from J, with 18 bases between. CDR3 nucleotide sequence: TGTGCCAGCTCACTTGGACAGCCTACACACCCAGATACGCAGTATTTT. Its protein is CASSLGQPTHPDTQYF.

The chain couples TRBV2 to TRBJ1-4; D is uncertain. The germline V gene has CDR1 SNHLY and CDR2 FYNNEI. The CDR3 runs 15 residues. V lost 5 bases and J lost 3, with 13 bases in between. CDR3 loop: CASSQIGVANEKLFF. DNA for the CDR3: TGTGCCAGCAGTCAGATTGGTGTGGCTAATGAAAAACTGTTTTTT.

The V and J genes are TRBV25-1 and TRBJ2-1, with 10 bases aligning to TRBD1. The CDR3 runs to 15 residues. V lost 3 bases, J lost 8 bases, and 7 bases stayed unmatched. Germline V lookup: CDR1 MGHDK, CDR2 SYGVNS. CDR3 sequence: CASSETKGTGDEQFF. Here the CDR3 DNA reads TGTGCCAGCAGTGAGACGAAAGGGACAGGGGATGAGCAGTTCTTC.

The rearrangement links TRBV2 to TRBJ1-2; 8 bases align to TRBD1. Trimming took 10 bases from V and 7 from J; bases not matched to a gene: 11. This CDR3 is 13 amino acids long. Germline V CDR1 and CDR2: SNHLY, FYNNEI. The CDR3 DNA follows: TGTGCCATCCCCGCGACAGGGGTTTTTGGCTACACCTTC. Its translation is CAIPATGVFGYTF.

The genes are TRBV7-6 and TRBJ2-1, with 8 bases matching TRBD2. The V and J ends lost 1 base and 4 bases, in that order; junction bases with no gene match: 6. The germline V gene has CDR1 SGHVS and CDR2 FNYEAQ. CDR3 length: 16 amino acids. CDR3 sequence reads: CASSLVASGGYNEQFF. CDR3 nucleotide sequence: TGTGCCAGCAGCTTAGTAGCAAGCGGGGGTTACAATGAGCAGTTCTTC.

This chain links TRBV4-3 with TRBJ2-5; D ambiguous. The end of the DNA is better explained by TRBJ2-7, so the J call may be wrong. CDR1 is LGHNA, CDR2 YSLEER, per germline. The CDR3 has 14 residues. The CDR3 nucleotides are TGCGCCAGCAGCCAATTCGTCCAGGCCTACGAGCAGTACTTC. This gives the protein CASSQFVQAYEQYF.

This chain links TRBV5-1 with TRBJ2-7; 8 bases fit TRBD2. This CDR3 spans 15 amino acids. Looked up from germline, CDR1 is SGHRS and CDR2 is YFSETQ. V was clipped by 0 bases and J by 2 bases; unmatched bases: 4. The CDR3 DNA reads TGCGCCAGCAGCTTGGATAGCGGGAAGACCTACGAGCAGTACTTC. Encoded protein: CASSLDSGKTYEQYF.

This clone was counted between two and nine times. The chain uses TRBV2 and TRBJ1-6; D remains ambiguous. V dropped 3 bases and J dropped 11 bases, with 11 bases sitting between them. This CDR3 is built from 13 residues. CDR1 and CDR2 (germline): SNHLY, FYNNEI. The CDR3 nucleotides read TGTGCCAGCAGTGATGATCAGTGGACACCCCTCCACTTT. Protein product: CASSDDQWTPLHF.

This clone was counted a few times. The chain links TRBV25-1 to TRBJ2-7, with a possible D match to TRBD1 (5 bases). Trimming took 8 bases from V and 3 from J, leaving 14 bases between them. This CDR3 spans 13 amino acids. Germline V CDR1 and CDR2: MGHDK, SYGVNS. The CDR3: CASEPGNLYEQYF. CDR3 bases: TGTGCCAGCGAGCCAGGGAATCTCTACGAGCAGTACTTC.

The chain uses TRBV5-1 and TRBJ2-6; 8 nucleotides agree with TRBD1. Per the germline V gene, CDR1 is SGHRS and CDR2 is YFSETQ. The CDR3 has 16 amino acids. V lost 5 bases and J lost 4; bases outside the gene matches: 8. For the CDR3, the DNA is TGCGCCAGCAGGACAGGGGCCTCGGGCGGGGCCAACGTCCTGACTTTC. It codes for CASRTGASGGANVLTF.

The V gene is TRBV19, the J gene TRBJ1-5, with TRBD1 as a possible D gene (5 bases). V dropped 5 bases and J dropped 7 bases, with 18 bases sitting between them. This CDR3 has 15 residues. Looked up from germline, CDR1 is LNHDA and CDR2 is SQIVND (reference sequence). The CDR3 DNA reads TGTGCCAGTAGTGAGTTTTCAGGGCGCGGACAGCCCCAGCATTTT. Translation: CASSEFSGRGQPQHF.

The rearrangement links TRBV2 to TRBJ1-5; a possible D gene is TRBD1 (6 bases). Germline values: CDR1 SNHLY, CDR2 FYNNEI. This CDR3 is built from 14 residues. The V end was cut by 4 bases, the J end by 4 bases, with 11 bases between. The CDR3 loop is CASSVGRGNQPQHF. In DNA, the CDR3 is TGTGCCAGCAGTGTAGGCAGGGGTAATCAGCCCCAGCATTTT.

The V gene is TRBV5-6, the J gene TRBJ1-2; 7 bases map to TRBD1. Trimming removed 1 base from V and 8 bases from J; junction bases left unmatched: 17. Germline CDR1 and CDR2: SGHDT and YYEEEE. The CDR3 is 17 amino acids. CDR3: CASSLLHATGFFLGYTF. The CDR3 DNA reads as TGTGCCAGCAGCTTGCTTCATGCGACAGGGTTTTTTCTAGGCTACACCTTC.

This chain links TRBV2 with TRBJ1-1, with D hard to call. Germline CDR1 and CDR2: SNHLY and FYNNEI. V was pared by 4 bases and J by 0 bases, with 6 bases between. There are 13 residues in the CDR3. The CDR3 nucleotides are TGTGCCAGCAGTGCGACCTTGAACACTGAAGCTTTCTTT. Translation gives CASSATLNTEAFF.

The gene calls are TRBV18 and TRBJ2-1, with D maybe TRBD2 (5 bases). Per germline, CDR1 KGHSH and CDR2 LQKENI. Trimming shortened V by 3 bases and J by 15 bases, and 21 bases separated the two germline ends. This CDR3 has 14 amino acids. The DNA for the CDR3 is TGTGCCAGCTCACCGGTCGGGAACCCACAGAAGACGTTCTTC. Residues: CASSPVGNPQKTFF.